Listed below are T cell receptor beta chains from one sample, sequenced in a study of cytomegalovirus exposure and HLA in healthy donors. TCRdb's copy holds only in-frame clones and misses some; the assay was immunoSEQ multiplex PCR. The sample yields about 100,000 clones, about 80% seen once. Sequencing was carried out using PBMCs. The source of these receptors is a woman in her 40s in good health and CMV-seronegative. The conserved cysteine and the conserved F or W are not part of the CDR3 here. Each record gives: V gene, clone size, CDR3 length, CDR3 protein. The size entry is marked missing in some rows and otherwise reads once, few, many or a size class.

>TRBV6-5|.|12
ASSLGGDTGELF
>TRBV27|.|12
ASTQGQGSYEQY
>TRBV7-9|.|17
ASSPVGAGRGDRSYEQY
>TRBV9|.|13
ASSVSGDLNQPQH
>TRBV27|.|11
ASSWSGGYEQY
>TRBV7-9|few|10
ASSFPIYGYT
>TRBV9|.|12
ASSVGFPGAGYT
>TRBV20-1|.|9
SARHGGEQF
>TRBV28|few|15
ASSLGGSGGPTDTQY
>TRBV20-1|.|9
SARFGDTQY